This T cell receptor beta chain was sequenced for a study of cytomegalovirus exposure and HLA in healthy donors. Overall study context: Unique TCR beta sequences numbering approximately 120 million came from about 179 million T cells in an earlier analysis.

The study's findings and limits: Per a later analysis, 16,951 TCR beta sequences showed association with HLA alleles at 0.05 false discovery rate. Presence/absence comparisons presumed near-even sequencing depth among donors.

With regard to this clone: The target antigen is unknown.

Trimming removed 2 bases from V and 8 bases from J, with 12 bases in between. Germline V gene sequence: CDR1 SGHTA, CDR2 FQGNSA. CDR3 length: 13 amino acids. PCR employed 60 Vbeta and 13 Jbeta primers. Method: immunoSEQ multiplex PCR; TCRdb's copy keeps in-frame clones and lacks some. This table has 50,000 to 55,000 clones, 81% appearing once. This sequence joins TRBV7-2 and TRBJ1-2, with D unclear. This TCR came from a boy between 10 and 17 years old in good health and CMV-seropositive. Sequencing was done on a sample of PBMCs. This CDR3 is CASSLNQLLGYTF. The DNA for the CDR3 is TGTGCCAGCAGCTTAAATCAACTACTAGGCTACACCTTC. The full variable domain, completed using reference TRBV7-2 and TRBJ1-2, is GAGVSQSPSNKVTEKGKDVELRCDPISGHTALYWYRQSLGQGLEFLIYFQGNSAPDKSGLPSDRFSAERTGGSVSTLTIQRTQQEDSAVYLCASSLNQLLGYTFGSGTRLTVV.